This passage covers 10 T cell receptor beta chains from one sample sequenced in a study of cytomegalovirus exposure and HLA in healthy donors. The PCR ran on 60 Vbeta and 13 Jbeta primers. Clones were sequenced by immunoSEQ multiplex PCR, and TCRdb holds only the in-frame ones, with some missing. The sample contains about 94,000 clones, more than 65% of which appear only once. The sequenced sample consisted of PBMCs. All receptors derive from a human donor in good health.

The chain combines TRBV2 with TRBJ1-5; possible D gene TRBD1, 5 bases. In germline, CDR1 is SNHLY, CDR2 FYNNEI. Trimming stripped 3 bases from V and 7 bases from J, with 10 bases between. The CDR3 is 13 residues long. DNA for the CDR3: TGTGCCAGCAGTGACAGGGCAAGACAGCCCCAGCATTTT. Amino acids: CASSDRARQPQHF. Full variable domain (remainder filled in from reference TRBV2 and TRBJ1-5): EPEVTQTPSHQVTQMGQEVILRCVPISNHLYFYWYRQILGQKVEFLVSFYNNEISEKSEIFDDQFSVERPDGSNFTLKIRSTKLEDSAMYFCASSDRARQPQHFGDGTRLSIL.

In its sample, this clone was seen once. This rearrangement joins TRBV28 to TRBJ1-2; D might be TRBD1 (5 bases). Germline V gene sequence: CDR1 MDHEN, CDR2 SYDVKM. The CDR3 runs to 12 residues. Trimming took off 4 bases at V and 5 bases at J, with 8 bases between the two ends. The CDR3 reads CASSSTAYGYTF. The DNA of the CDR3 is TGTGCCAGCAGTTCGACAGCATATGGCTACACCTTC.

This chain uses TRBV9 with TRBJ1-1; 7 bases are shared with TRBD1. The V and J ends lost 0 bases and 1 base, in that order; junction bases with no gene match: 3. The CDR3 extends over 15 amino acids. The germline gives CDR1 SGDLS, CDR2 YYNGEE. CDR3 in amino acids: CASSVGGQQNTEAFF. The CDR3 DNA follows: TGTGCCAGCAGCGTAGGGGGACAGCAGAACACTGAAGCTTTCTTT.

The rearrangement joins TRBV2 to TRBJ2-2; the match to TRBD2 covers 16 bases. V was pared by 7 bases and J by 4 bases, with 9 bases of the junction left unmatched. The length of the CDR3 is 18 residues. From germline, CDR1 is SNHLY and CDR2 FYNNEI. The CDR3 loop is CASKTGLAGGPVTGELFF. In DNA form, the CDR3 reads TGTGCCAGCAAGACGGGACTAGCGGGAGGGCCGGTCACCGGGGAGCTGTTTTTT.

This clone was found once. This chain uses TRBV6-1 with TRBJ1-1; weak D call: TRBD1 (5 bases). The CDR3 loop spans 14 amino acids. The V and J ends lost 4 bases and 0 bases respectively, with 9 bases between them. Germline CDR1 is MNHNS and CDR2 is SASEGT. The CDR3 is CASSAGGMNTEAFF. The DNA of the CDR3 is TGTGCCAGCAGTGCGGGGGGAATGAACACTGAAGCTTTCTTT.

The chain joins TRBV7-9 to TRBJ1-1, with D uncertain. This CDR3 is built from 13 residues. Germline CDR1 reads SEHNR; CDR2 reads FQNEAQ (reference sequence). The germline V and J ends were trimmed by 1 base and 5 bases, with 8 bases remaining between them. The DNA for the CDR3 is TGTGCCAGCAGCTTAGTTGCGGAGACTGAAGCTTTCTTT. It is translated as CASSLVAETEAFF.

The chain joins TRBV19 to TRBJ2-7; 10 positions agree with TRBD1. V shed 4 bases, J shed 5 bases, and the junction held 2 bases outside the gene matches. The CDR3 loop spans 13 amino acids. CDR1 and CDR2 from the germline V gene are LNHDA and SQIVND (reference sequence). The CDR3 bases are TGTGCCAGTAGTAGGGACAGGGGAGACGAGCAGTACTTC. This sequence encodes CASSRDRGDEQYF.

With respect to this clone: In this CDR3 the conserved last residue, phenylalanine or tryptophan, is missing, so a read error is likely. No DNA is shown, since the ends of the CDR3 on it are uncertain; the CDR3 is the one TCRdb lists. The genes are TRBV30 and TRBJ2-7; TRBD1 was called by the table and not checked on the DNA. Termini included, the CDR3 measures 11 amino acids. Germline CDR1 is GTSNPN and CDR2 is SVGIG (reference sequence). CDR3 sequence: CAWRDLQGNGL.

In its sample, this clone was seen a few times. Its ends do not fully match the called genes, so a read error is possible. The chain has TRBV7-9 and TRBJ2-2, with D maybe TRBD2 (6 bases). The CDR3 totals 10 residues. Germline CDR1 reads SEHNR; CDR2 reads FQNEAQ (reference sequence). CDR3 region: CSSAGGKLFF. CDR3 DNA sequence: TGTTCCAGTGCAGGCGGGAAGCTGTTTTTT. Variable domain in full (rest from reference TRBV7-9 and TRBJ2-2): DTGVSQNPRHKITKRGQNVTFRCDPISEHNRLYWYRQTLGQGPEFLTYFQNEAQLEKSRLLSDRFSAERPKGSFSTLEIQRTEQGDSAMYLCSSAGGKLFFGEGSRLTVL.

This rearrangement joins TRBV18 to TRBJ1-2; the D gene is possibly TRBD1 (6 bases). This CDR3 has 16 amino acids. Deletions cut 3 bases from V and 4 bases from J, with 18 bases between. In germline, CDR1 is KGHSH, CDR2 LQKENI. The CDR3 loop is CASSPPQGRLGYGYTF. As DNA, the CDR3 is TGTGCCAGCTCACCCCCCCAGGGGCGTCTTGGCTATGGCTACACCTTC. Variable domain in full (rest from reference TRBV18 and TRBJ1-2): NAGVMQNPRHLVRRRGQEARLRCSPMKGHSHVYWYRQLPEEGLKFMVYLQKENIIDESGMPKERFSAEFPKEGPSILRIQQVVRGDSAAYFCASSPPQGRLGYGYTFGSGTRLTVV.